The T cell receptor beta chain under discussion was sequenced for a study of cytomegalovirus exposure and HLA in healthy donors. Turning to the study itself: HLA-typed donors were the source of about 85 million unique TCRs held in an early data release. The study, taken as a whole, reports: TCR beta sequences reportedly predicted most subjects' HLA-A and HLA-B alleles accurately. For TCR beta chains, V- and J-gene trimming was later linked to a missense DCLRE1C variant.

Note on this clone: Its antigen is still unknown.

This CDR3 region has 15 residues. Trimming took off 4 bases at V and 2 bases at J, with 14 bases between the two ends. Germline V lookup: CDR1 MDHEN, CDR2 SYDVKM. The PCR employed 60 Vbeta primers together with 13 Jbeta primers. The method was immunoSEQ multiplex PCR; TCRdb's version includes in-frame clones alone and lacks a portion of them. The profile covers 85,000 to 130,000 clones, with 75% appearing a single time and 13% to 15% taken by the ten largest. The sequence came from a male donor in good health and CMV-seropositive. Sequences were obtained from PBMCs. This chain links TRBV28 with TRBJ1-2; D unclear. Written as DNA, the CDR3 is TGTGCCAGCAGTTCCCCGGAGAAGAGGAACTATGGCTACACCTTC. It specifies CASSSPEKRNYGYTF.